Below are 23 T cell receptor beta chains sequenced from a single sample in a study of blood T cell repertoires in COVID-19. Generated by immunoSEQ multiplex PCR, the TCRdb table keeps only in-frame clones and is missing some. The sample carries 250,000 to 300,000 clones, 86% recorded once. The sequenced material came from peripheral blood. The source of these receptors is a woman aged 25 to 45 with COVID-19, enrolled during active disease.

The chain uses TRBV19 and TRBJ2-3; no definite D call. The V gene's germline CDR1 is LNHDA and CDR2 SQIVND (reference sequence). V shed 3 bases and J shed 10 bases, with 14 bases lying between them. CDR3 length: 13 amino acids. This chain's CDR3 is CASSMESPVSQYF. CDR3 DNA: TGTGCCAGTAGTATGGAGTCCCCCGTATCGCAGTATTTT.

This clone was observed once. V usage is TRBV2 and J usage is TRBJ2-6; tentative D call: TRBD2 (6 bases). The germline V and J ends were trimmed by 7 bases and 0 bases, with 10 bases remaining between them. In germline, CDR1 is SNHLY, CDR2 FYNNEI. There are 15 residues in the CDR3. Written as DNA, the CDR3 is TGTGCCAGCAATTTAGCGGACTCTGGGGCCAACGTCCTGACTTTC. This sequence encodes CASNLADSGANVLTF.

The chain employs TRBV5-5 and TRBJ1-2; weak D call: TRBD1 (6 bases). CDR1 is SGHKS, CDR2 YYEKEE, per germline (reference sequence). CDR3 size: 13 residues. V was cut by 4 bases and J by 5 bases, with 12 bases left in between. CDR3 DNA: TGTGCCAGCAGCCGTCCGGGACAATATGGCTACACCTTC. Translation: CASSRPGQYGYTF.

This sequence joins TRBV2 and TRBJ1-6, with D unresolved. Germline assignment: CDR1 SNHLY and CDR2 FYNNEI. This CDR3 contains 13 residues. Trimming removed 5 bases at V and 7 bases at J, with 9 bases between. The CDR3 region has the DNA TGTGCCAGCAGTCCCTCCTTAAATTCACCCCTCCACTTT. Protein product: CASSPSLNSPLHF.

V is TRBV2 and J is TRBJ2-1, with 12 bases aligning to TRBD1. V lost 7 bases and J lost 0; bases outside the gene matches: 10. CDR1 is SNHLY, CDR2 FYNNEI, per germline. This CDR3 has 18 amino acids. This CDR3 is CASTPGTGGFSSYNEQFF. DNA of the CDR3: TGTGCCAGCACACCCGGGACAGGGGGCTTCAGCTCCTACAATGAGCAGTTCTTC.

The count of this clone is one. The chain carries TRBV23-1 and TRBJ2-7, with TRBD2 as a possible D gene (6 bases). TRBV23-1 is assigned to the ORF class and has an uncertain function. With 0 bases removed from V and 3 bases from J, the gap between germline ends came to 18 bases. This CDR3 contains 17 residues. DNA for the CDR3: TGCGCCAGCAGTCAATCCGCTGGGGGGACTGAGCTCTACGAGCAGTACTTC. Encoded protein: CASSQSAGGTELYEQYF.

This clone was observed a single time. The chain has TRBV7-9 and TRBJ2-5; 11 positions match TRBD2. The CDR3 runs to 16 residues. V lost 2 bases and J lost 1; bases outside the gene matches: 3. Germline values: CDR1 SEHNR, CDR2 FQNEAQ (reference sequence). CDR3 sequence (DNA): TGTGCCAGCAGCTTAAGACTAGCGGGGCCCCAAGAGACCCAGTACTTC. This gives the protein CASSLRLAGPQETQYF.

The gene calls are TRBV7-9 and TRBJ2-7; TRBD1 matches 8 bases. The V gene's germline CDR1 is SEHNR and CDR2 FQNEAQ (reference sequence). This CDR3 contains 14 residues. The V gene end was trimmed by 10 bases and the J gene end by 1 base; junction bases not matched to a gene: 9. CDR3: CATIGTGSSYEQYF. In nucleotides, the CDR3 is TGTGCCACTATAGGGACAGGATCTTCCTACGAGCAGTACTTC. Combining the CDR3 with reference TRBV7-9 and TRBJ2-7 gives the whole variable domain DTGVSQNPRHKITKRGQNVTFRCDPISEHNRLYWYRQTLGQGPEFLTYFQNEAQLEKSRLLSDRFSAERPKGSFSTLEIQRTEQGDSAMYLCATIGTGSSYEQYFGPGTRLTVT.

This clone has a single count. The chain has TRBV27 and TRBJ2-7; the D gene is possibly TRBD2 (6 bases). The germline V gene encodes CDR1 MNHEY and CDR2 SMNVEV (reference sequence). Trimming stripped 6 bases from V and 5 bases from J, with 17 bases between. The CDR3 runs 14 residues. CDR3 bases: TGTGCCAGCAGCCCGGGGCTGGGGGGAAACGAGCAGTACTTC. Its protein product is CASSPGLGGNEQYF.

The chain carries TRBV25-1 and TRBJ2-3; 10 nucleotides line up with TRBD2. Germline CDR1 MGHDK, CDR2 SYGVNS. The CDR3 consists of 15 residues. V gave up 2 bases and J gave up 2 bases; unmatched junction bases: 1. The CDR3 nucleotides are TGTGCCAGCAGTGAAACTAGCGGGGCCACAGATACGCAGTATTTT. It translates to CASSETSGATDTQYF.

The chain recombines TRBV6-5 with TRBJ2-7, with 7 bases fitting TRBD1. Unmatched junction bases numbered 3, after V lost 1 base and J lost 3 bases. The CDR3 has 14 residues. In germline, CDR1 is MNHEY, CDR2 SVGAGI. The CDR3 region has the DNA TGTGCCAGCAGTTACTTCGGACAGGTCTACGAGCAGTACTTC. Encoded protein: CASSYFGQVYEQYF.

V is TRBV2 and J is TRBJ1-4, with TRBD1 identical over 7 bases. Trimming took 8 bases from V and 1 from J; bases not matched to a gene: 1. This CDR3 has 13 amino acids. Per germline, CDR1 SNHLY and CDR2 FYNNEI. The CDR3 nucleotides are TGTGCCAGCCCAGGGGGAACTAATGAAAAACTGTTTTTT. This codes for CASPGGTNEKLFF. Full variable domain (rest looked up from reference TRBV2 and TRBJ1-4): EPEVTQTPSHQVTQMGQEVILRCVPISNHLYFYWYRQILGQKVEFLVSFYNNEISEKSEIFDDQFSVERPDGSNFTLKIRSTKLEDSAMYFCASPGGTNEKLFFGSGTQLSVL.

The J gene is TRBJ2-6, the V gene TRBV4-2, with a possible D match to TRBD2 (6 bases). Germline CDR1 reads LGHNA; CDR2 reads YNFKEQ. The CDR3 spans 17 residues. V shed 1 base and J shed 0 bases, with 10 bases lying between them. The CDR3 bases are TGTGCCAGCAGCCAAGTTGTGGGGGGCTCTGGGGCCAACGTCCTGACTTTC. Amino acid sequence: CASSQVVGGSGANVLTF.

The rearrangement uses TRBV2 and TRBJ2-3; D gene ambiguous. CDR1 and CDR2 (germline): SNHLY, FYNNEI. This CDR3 has 14 residues. V shed 4 bases and J shed 0 bases, with 8 bases lying between them. The CDR3 spells CASSGGFSTDTQYF. The CDR3 nucleotides are TGTGCCAGCAGTGGAGGTTTCAGCACAGATACGCAGTATTTT.

The V call is TRBV7-2, the J call TRBJ2-7, with 7 bases matching TRBD2. Germline trimming cut 5 bases from V and 7 bases from J; bases unmatched to any gene: 11. There are 14 residues in the CDR3. Germline V gives CDR1 SGHTA, CDR2 FQGNSA. The CDR3 DNA sequence: TGTGCCAGCAGCGTCGCGGGGGTCCGAGTAGAGCAGTACTTC. This codes for CASSVAGVRVEQYF.

This chain joins TRBV5-1 and TRBJ2-3; TRBD2 agrees at 14 bases. V shed 1 base, J shed 6 bases, and the junction held 1 base outside the gene matches. The CDR3 contains 15 residues. The germline V gene encodes CDR1 SGHRS and CDR2 YFSETQ. CDR3 sequence reads: CASSLRLAGGDTQYF. As DNA, the CDR3 is TGCGCCAGCAGCTTGCGACTAGCGGGGGGGGATACGCAGTATTTT.

This chain links TRBV9 with TRBJ2-1; 12 bases map to TRBD2. Looked up from germline, CDR1 is SGDLS and CDR2 is YYNGEE. This CDR3 has 15 amino acids. The trim removed 0 bases at V and 9 bases at J, leaving 4 bases unmatched. The CDR3 coding sequence is TGTGCCAGCAGCGTAGCTAGCGGGGGGGCCGGTGAGCAGTTCTTC. It is translated as CASSVASGGAGEQFF.

V gene TRBV4-1 combines with J gene TRBJ2-1; 11 bases align to TRBD1. The V segment lost 5 bases and the J segment 6 bases; nucleotides outside the gene matches: 9. Germline V gene lookup returns CDR1 MGHRA and CDR2 YSYEKL. The CDR3 runs 16 residues. CDR3 amino acids: CASSFLGQGAVNEQFF. DNA of the CDR3: TGCGCCAGCAGCTTTCTCGGACAGGGGGCCGTCAATGAGCAGTTCTTC.

This clone came up once. The V gene is TRBV2, the J gene TRBJ1-5, with 7 bases fitting TRBD1. Germline V gives CDR1 SNHLY, CDR2 FYNNEI. Losses at the gene ends were 6 bases for V and 6 bases for J; bases not matched to a gene: 11. This CDR3 has 15 residues. CDR3 nucleotides: TGTGCCAGCAGCTTCGGGACAGATGACAGTCAGCCCCAGCATTTT. Its translation is CASSFGTDDSQPQHF.

The chain couples TRBV12-3 or TRBV12-4 to TRBJ2-2; 9 positions agree with TRBD2. J gave up 4 bases and V 6 bases, and 0 bases lay outside the gene matches. This CDR3 is built from 13 residues. In DNA form, the CDR3 reads TGTGCCAGCAGGCGGGGGGGCACCGGGGAGCTGTTTTTT. Its translation is CASRRGGTGELFF.

The chain's CDR3 is CASSFGESGYGYTF. The CDR3 region has the DNA TGTGCCAGCAGTTTCGGCGAGAGCGGCTATGGCTACACCTTC. The J gene is TRBJ1-2, the V gene TRBV27; D is unclear. From germline, CDR1 is MNHEY and CDR2 SMNVEV (reference sequence). The V and J ends lost 3 bases and 4 bases respectively, with 12 bases between them. There are 14 residues in the CDR3.

For this clone: At one boundary the junction diverges from the germline segment, which might be a read error. The genes are TRBV11-2 and TRBJ2-3; TRBD2 is a possible D gene (6 bases). The germline V gene encodes CDR1 SGHAT and CDR2 FQNNGV. This CDR3 is built from 16 residues. The CDR3 spells CASSLDGGVGTDTQYF. CDR3 nucleotide sequence: TGTGCCAGCAGCCTAGACGGGGGAGTCGGCACAGATACGCAGTATTTT.

The chain joins TRBV6-5 to TRBJ2-2; the match to TRBD2 covers 12 bases. The V segment lost 4 bases and the J segment 6 bases; nucleotides outside the gene matches: 6. The CDR3 runs 16 residues. Germline values: CDR1 MNHEY, CDR2 SVGAGI. The CDR3 region is CASSSSGGAFAGELFF. The CDR3 DNA reads as TGTGCCAGCAGTTCTAGCGGGGGGGCCTTCGCCGGGGAGCTGTTTTTT.